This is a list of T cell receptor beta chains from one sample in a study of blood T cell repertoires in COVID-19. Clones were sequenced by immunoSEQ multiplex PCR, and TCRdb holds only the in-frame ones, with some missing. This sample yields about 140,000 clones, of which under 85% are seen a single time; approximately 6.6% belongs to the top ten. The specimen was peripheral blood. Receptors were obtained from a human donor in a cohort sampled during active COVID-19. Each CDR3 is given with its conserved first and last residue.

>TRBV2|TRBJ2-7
CASQGGLWEQYF
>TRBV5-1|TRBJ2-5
CASSTGLAGGQETQYF
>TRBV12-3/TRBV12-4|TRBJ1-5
CASSGTGIQPQHF
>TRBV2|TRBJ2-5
CASSGQGAGGTQYF
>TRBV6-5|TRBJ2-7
CASTGVEEQYF
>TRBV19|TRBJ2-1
CASSYGVGEQFF
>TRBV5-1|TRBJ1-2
CASSLATDYGYTF
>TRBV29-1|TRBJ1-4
CSVRSEPSPNEKLFF
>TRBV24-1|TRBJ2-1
CATSDTATSFHEQFF
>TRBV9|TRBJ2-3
CASSGTSGGRTDTQYF
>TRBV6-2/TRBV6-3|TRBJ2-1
CASSSGGANEQFF
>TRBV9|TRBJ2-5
CASSVAPPGAGGDQETQYF
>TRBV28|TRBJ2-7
CASRLSTYEQYF
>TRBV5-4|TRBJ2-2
CASSSLGVVNTGELFF
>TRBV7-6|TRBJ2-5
CASSLGTETQYF
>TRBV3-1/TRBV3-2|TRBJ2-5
CASSRDRDLPRYF
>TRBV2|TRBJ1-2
CASSETRGQRNYGYTF
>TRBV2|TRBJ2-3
CASSGLAGRSTDTQYF
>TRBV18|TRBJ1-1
CASSPRDQGTEAFF
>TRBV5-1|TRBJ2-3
CASSLAGGAGTDTQYF
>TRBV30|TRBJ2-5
CAWKFGPLQETQYF
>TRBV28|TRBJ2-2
CASIATGANTGELFF
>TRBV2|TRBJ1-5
CASRAGTGGGEPQHF
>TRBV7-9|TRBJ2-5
CASSSGGVQETQYF
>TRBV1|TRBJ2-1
CTSRRPLCLAGEKNGDNEQFF
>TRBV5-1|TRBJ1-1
CASSVQVNTEAFF
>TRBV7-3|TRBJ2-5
CASSLAGAGETQYF
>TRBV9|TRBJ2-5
CASSRQLQETQYF
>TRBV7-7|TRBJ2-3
CASSPSTGLGDTQYF
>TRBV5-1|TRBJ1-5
CASSPTGQPQHF
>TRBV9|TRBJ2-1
CASSPLPFSAGEKNYNEQFF
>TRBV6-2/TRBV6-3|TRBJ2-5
CASSPVVASGVPGETQYF
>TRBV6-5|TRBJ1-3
CASSYSGRVPGNTIYF
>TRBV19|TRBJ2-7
CASQGAPSYEQYF
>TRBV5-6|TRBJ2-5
CASRNTGQETQYF
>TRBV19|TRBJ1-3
CASSILGQGAGNTIYF
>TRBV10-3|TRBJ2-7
CAISKTSGGAGEQYF
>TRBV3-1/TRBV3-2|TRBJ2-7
CASSQGDRVNSYEQYF
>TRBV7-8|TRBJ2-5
CASSLGYSLETQYF
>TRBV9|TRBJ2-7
CASSPRRLQGHEQYF
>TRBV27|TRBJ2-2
CASSPRPGTGGRLFF
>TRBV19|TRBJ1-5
CASSRGTVDNQPQHF
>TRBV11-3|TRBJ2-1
CASSLGAENEQFF
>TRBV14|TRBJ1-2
CASSQARGLSYTF
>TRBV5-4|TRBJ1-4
CASSLRTGRVEKLFF
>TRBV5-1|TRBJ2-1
CASMADGSSYNEQFF
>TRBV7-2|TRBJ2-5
CASSLEGRGLAGAQETQYF
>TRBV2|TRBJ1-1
CASSADSGRNTEAFF
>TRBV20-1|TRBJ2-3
CSASRGAGAHTDTQYF
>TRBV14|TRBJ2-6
CASSLLGGVGANVLTF
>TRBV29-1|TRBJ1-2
CSVEDSNYGYTF
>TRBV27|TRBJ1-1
CASSSPGNTEAFF
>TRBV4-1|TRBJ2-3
CASSQETGTVTQYF
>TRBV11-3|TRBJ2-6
CASSPRGTGANVLTF
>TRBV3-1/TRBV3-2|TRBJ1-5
CASSQDMGGNQPQHF
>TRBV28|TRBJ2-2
CASIRTGLRDTGELFF
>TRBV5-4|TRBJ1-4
CASSFGQGNEKLFF
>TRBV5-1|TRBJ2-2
CASSSTGTTGELFF
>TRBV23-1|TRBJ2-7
CASSQNRGLEQYF
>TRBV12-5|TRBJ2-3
CASGLSDTQYF